A single sample is the source of the 28 T cell receptor beta chains below, sequenced in a study of T cell repertoires in cytomegalovirus infection (dated by TCRdb to about 2019). Sequencer: Illumina HiSeq 1500. The raw public reads went through TCRdb reprocessing: fastp at Q25, MiXCR clone calling, in-frame beta chains kept. Rows merge per CDR3 protein into single entries with the most common DNA and genes. The sample profile shows hundreds of thousands of distinct CDR3 sequences; roughly 30% of them were found once. Approximately 15% of the sample is held by the ten biggest clonotypes. What was sequenced was PBMCs. These receptors all stem from a human donor in good health (CMV status not recorded). Some clones in this sample may be carry-over from other donors' samples.

This clonotype came up a few times. This chain connects TRBV6-2 or TRBV6-3 to TRBJ2-7, with 7 bases identical to TRBD2. With 6 bases clipped from V and 2 bases from J, the junction kept 7 bases outside the gene matches. This CDR3 contains 14 residues. Germline loops: CDR1 MNHEY, CDR2 SVGEGT. CDR3 sequence reads: CASSTSGAPYEQYF. The CDR3 bases are TGTGCCAGCAGCACGAGCGGGGCGCCCTACGAGCAGTACTTC.

This clonotype was seen more than once but under ten times. V is TRBV15 and J is TRBJ1-4; D call uncertain. CDR1 is LNHNV, CDR2 YYDKDF, per germline (reference sequence). The CDR3 is 13 residues long. V lost 4 bases and J lost 6, with 9 bases in between. The CDR3 DNA reads TGTGCCACCAGCACCCGGTCTGATGAAAAACTGTTTTTT. Encoded protein: CATSTRSDEKLFF.

The chain recombines TRBV29-1 with TRBJ1-1, with D unclear. This CDR3 contains 13 residues. V lost 4 bases and J 0 bases, leaving 9 bases between the germline ends. The germline CDR1 and CDR2 sequences are SQVTM and ANQGSEA. This CDR3 is CSVVGLMNTEAFF. For the CDR3, the DNA is TGCAGCGTTGTTGGTCTTATGAACACTGAAGCTTTCTTT.

The rearrangement joins TRBV4-1 to TRBJ2-7; possibly TRBD1 for D (6 bases). Germline values: CDR1 MGHRA, CDR2 YSYEKL. The CDR3 consists of 15 residues. V lost 1 base, J lost 2 bases, and 12 bases lay in between. CDR3 nucleotides: TGCGCCAGCAGCCAAGGGTCAGGGGTTCCCTACGAGCAGTACTTC. As protein: CASSQGSGVPYEQYF.

The sample holds a few counts of this clonotype. V is TRBV20-1 and J is TRBJ2-7, with 11 bases aligning to TRBD2. Per the germline V gene, CDR1 is DFQATT and CDR2 is SNEGSKA (reference sequence). Trimming at V came to 2 bases and at J to 2 bases, leaving 2 bases not matched to a gene. The CDR3 consists of 14 residues. The DNA of the CDR3 is TGCAGTGCTAGACTAGCGGGGGGCACCTACGAGCAGTACTTC. This sequence encodes CSARLAGGTYEQYF.

This clonotype was observed a single time. A read error may explain this, as a much larger clone is one base away. This sequence joins TRBV7-9 and TRBJ2-3; D gene uncertain. The V gene's germline CDR1 is SEHNR and CDR2 FQNEAQ (reference sequence). The CDR3 sequence is 14 residues long. V lost 5 bases to trimming and J lost 4 bases, with 13 bases between them. CDR3: CASSPGLRSDTQYF. The CDR3 nucleotides read TGTGCCAGCAGCCCCGGTTTGAGGTCAGATACGCAGTATTTT. Looking up the rest from reference TRBV7-9 and TRBJ2-3 gives the full variable domain: DTGVSQNPRHKITKRGQNVTFRCDPISEHNRLYWYRQTLGQGPEFLTYFQNEAQLEKSRLLSDRFSAERPKGSFSTLEIQRTEQGDSAMYLCASSPGLRSDTQYFGPGTRLTVL.

CDR3 loop: CATRARDTYNEQFF. CDR3 nucleotide sequence: TGTGCCACCCGTGCTAGGGACACCTACAATGAGCAGTTCTTC. This chain links TRBV27 with TRBJ2-1, with a weak D call TRBD1 (6 bases). From germline, CDR1 is MNHEY and CDR2 SMNVEV (reference sequence). Trimming took off 10 bases at V and 2 bases at J, with 15 bases between the two ends. This CDR3 has 14 residues.

This clonotype has more than one count but fewer than ten. The genes are TRBV12-3 or TRBV12-4 and TRBJ1-5; D might be TRBD1 (5 bases). V was pared by 4 bases and J by 1 base, with 11 bases between. The CDR3 spans 15 residues. The CDR3 DNA follows: TGTGCCAGCAGTTCTACGGGGGAGAGCAATCAGCCCCAGCATTTT. Amino acids: CASSSTGESNQPQHF.

This chain links TRBV12-3 or TRBV12-4 with TRBJ1-6; no firm D call. V lost 3 bases, J lost 6 bases, and 15 bases lay in between. This CDR3 region has 16 residues. The CDR3 region is CASSFWAAGSNSPLHF. The DNA for the CDR3 is TGTGCCAGCAGTTTTTGGGCGGCCGGGAGTAATTCACCCCTCCACTTT.

This clonotype was detected only a few times. The chain recombines TRBV7-9 with TRBJ2-1; 8 bases align to TRBD2. The J segment lost 4 bases and the V segment lost 3 bases, leaving 5 bases of the junction unmatched. The germline V gene encodes CDR1 SEHNR and CDR2 FQNEAQ (reference sequence). The CDR3 contains 15 residues. This CDR3 reads CASSFGSGEYNEQFF. The DNA for the CDR3 is TGTGCCAGCAGCTTTGGTAGCGGGGAATACAATGAGCAGTTCTTC.

The rearrangement uses TRBV27 and TRBJ1-2, with 9 bases fitting TRBD1. Looked up from germline, CDR1 is MNHEY and CDR2 is SMNVEV (reference sequence). The V gene end was trimmed by 5 bases and the J gene end by 8 bases; junction bases not matched to a gene: 6. The length of the CDR3 is 13 residues. CDR3 sequence: CASSTKQGAGYTF. CDR3 DNA: TGTGCCAGCAGTACCAAACAGGGGGCCGGCTACACCTTC.

The chain is built from TRBV28 and TRBJ2-1; 7 positions agree with TRBD2. There are 13 residues in the CDR3. V trimming: 4 bases; J trimming: 12 bases; junction bases outside the gene matches: 9. Germline lookup yields CDR1 MDHEN and CDR2 SYDVKM. This chain's CDR3 is CASSYPGLPRQFF. CDR3 DNA sequence: TGTGCCAGCAGTTATCCGGGACTACCGAGGCAGTTCTTC.

Ten or more counts support this clonotype. The CDR3 coding sequence is TGTGCCAGCAGCCAAGAAGGACAGTCCACGGATACGCAGTATTTT. Its protein product is CASSQEGQSTDTQYF. V gene TRBV14 combines with J gene TRBJ2-3; D is perhaps TRBD1 (6 bases). CDR3 length: 15 residues. V lost 0 bases, J lost 6 bases, and 13 bases lay in between. Germline V CDR1 and CDR2: SGHDN, FVKESK.

V and J are TRBV6-1 and TRBJ2-7; 9 bases fit TRBD1. Germline-derived CDR1 and CDR2 are MNHNS and SASEGT. The CDR3 consists of 15 residues. Trimming cost V 2 bases and J 5 bases; bases outside gene matches: 7. The CDR3 region has the DNA TGTGCCAGCAGTGAACTACTGGACAGGGGTGACGAGCAGTACTTC. Protein product: CASSELLDRGDEQYF.

The chain combines TRBV4-3 with TRBJ2-4; D unresolved. This CDR3 has 17 amino acids. Trimming took 0 bases from V and 0 from J, leaving 12 bases between them. Germline loops: CDR1 LGHNA, CDR2 YSLEER. The chain's CDR3 is CASSQDRASKAKNIQYF. The DNA of the CDR3 is TGCGCCAGCAGCCAAGATAGGGCCAGTAAAGCCAAAAACATTCAGTACTTC.

The V call is TRBV15, the J call TRBJ2-7; TRBD2 might be the D (6 bases). Trimming removed 0 bases from V and 3 bases from J, with 12 bases in between. The CDR3 is 15 amino acids. Germline V gene lookup returns CDR1 LNHNV and CDR2 YYDKDF (reference sequence). The CDR3 loop is CATSRDLGGIYEQYF. CDR3 DNA sequence: TGTGCCACCAGCAGAGATTTGGGGGGAATCTACGAGCAGTACTTC.

The chain employs TRBV5-4 and TRBJ2-3, with 9 bases lining up with TRBD2. From germline, CDR1 is SGHNT and CDR2 YYREEE (reference sequence). J gave up 2 bases and V 4 bases, and 8 bases lay outside the gene matches. The CDR3 extends over 16 amino acids. The DNA for the CDR3 is TGTGCCAGCAGCGCCAAGCGGGGGGTGAACACAGATACGCAGTATTTT. Encoded protein: CASSAKRGVNTDTQYF.

This clonotype came up a few times. The chain links TRBV11-2 to TRBJ1-2, with D unresolved. This CDR3 has 14 amino acids. V lost 1 base, J lost 2 bases, and 8 bases lay in between. The V gene's germline CDR1 is SGHAT and CDR2 FQNNGV. The CDR3 nucleotides are TGTGCCAGCAGCTTAGTGGGGATAAACTATGGCTACACCTTC. Amino acid sequence: CASSLVGINYGYTF.

The sample holds a few counts of this clonotype. The chain recombines TRBV7-9 with TRBJ2-7, with 7 bases that match TRBD2. CDR1 is SEHNR and CDR2 is FQNEAQ in the germline V gene (reference sequence). Losses at the gene ends were 8 bases for V and 2 bases for J; bases not matched to a gene: 3. The CDR3 is 12 residues long. CDR3: CASGGVTYEQYF. In DNA, the CDR3 is TGTGCCAGCGGGGGGGTTACCTACGAGCAGTACTTC. Together with reference TRBV7-9 and TRBJ2-7, the CDR3 gives the full variable domain: DTGVSQNPRHKITKRGQNVTFRCDPISEHNRLYWYRQTLGQGPEFLTYFQNEAQLEKSRLLSDRFSAERPKGSFSTLEIQRTEQGDSAMYLCASGGVTYEQYFGPGTRLTVT.

V gene TRBV6-2 or TRBV6-3 combines with J gene TRBJ1-2; D ambiguous. Germline V gene sequence: CDR1 MNHEY, CDR2 SVGEGT. V was clipped by 6 bases and J by 4 bases, with 18 bases between them. The CDR3 sequence is 15 residues long. CDR3 in amino acids: CASRSGGSDGYGYTF. DNA for the CDR3: TGTGCCAGCAGAAGTGGAGGATCGGATGGCTATGGCTACACCTTC.

CDR3 DNA sequence: TGTGCCAGCAGCTCGCGCGGGGGTACAGGGTATGGCTACACCTTC. The encoded protein is CASSSRGGTGYGYTF. The rearrangement uses TRBV5-4 and TRBJ1-2, with a possible D match to TRBD1 (6 bases). This CDR3 comprises 15 residues. CDR1 and CDR2 (germline): SGHNT, YYREEE (reference sequence). Deletions cut 3 bases from V and 5 bases from J, with 17 bases between.

This clonotype was seen only once. V usage is TRBV5-1 and J usage is TRBJ2-3; 9 bases match TRBD1. CDR3 size: 16 residues. V shed 4 bases, J shed 6 bases, and the junction held 12 bases outside the gene matches. The germline V gene has CDR1 SGHRS and CDR2 YFSETQ. DNA for the CDR3: TGCGCCAGCAGCCGGTCTAGGACAGGGGTTGGGGATACGCAGTATTTT. It yields the protein CASSRSRTGVGDTQYF.

The CDR3 sequence: CASSLARTSGGPTDTQYF. The CDR3 DNA reads TGTGCCAGCAGTTTAGCGAGGACTAGCGGGGGCCCCACAGATACGCAGTATTTT. The chain carries TRBV12-3 or TRBV12-4 and TRBJ2-3, with 13 positions matching TRBD2. The junction had 5 bases not matched to a gene; V was cut back by 0 bases and J by 2 bases. CDR3 length: 18 residues.

This clonotype was counted a few times. This chain joins TRBV15 and TRBJ2-5; the D is unclear. The V and J ends lost 8 bases and 5 bases respectively, with 9 bases between them. CDR3 length equals 11 residues. The germline gives CDR1 LNHNV, CDR2 YYDKDF (reference sequence). CDR3 sequence reads: CATRALETQYF. Here the CDR3 DNA reads TGTGCCACCCGGGCCCTGGAGACCCAGTACTTC.

The table lists this clonotype with many counts. This rearrangement joins TRBV7-2 to TRBJ2-5; D is unclear. The CDR3 has 15 amino acids. Between the trimmed V and J ends, which lost 3 bases and 2 bases, there was a span of 13 bases. The germline V gene has CDR1 SGHTA and CDR2 FQGNSA. CDR3 DNA sequence: TGTGCCAGCAGCTTGAAAGGCGTGGGTCAAGAGACCCAGTACTTC. Protein sequence: CASSLKGVGQETQYF. Based on the CDR3 plus reference TRBV7-2 and TRBJ2-5, the full variable domain is GAGVSQSPSNKVTEKGKDVELRCDPISGHTALYWYRQSLGQGLEFLIYFQGNSAPDKSGLPSDRFSAERTGGSVSTLTIQRTQQEDSAVYLCASSLKGVGQETQYFGPGTRLLVL.

This clonotype was seen a few times. This chain connects TRBV11-2 to TRBJ2-7, with TRBD2 matching 7 bases. The length of the CDR3 is 14 residues. The junction had 6 bases not matched to a gene; V was cut back by 1 base and J by 6 bases. Germline V gives CDR1 SGHAT, CDR2 FQNNGV. DNA for the CDR3: TGTGCCAGCAGCTTAGGGGACTATAGGGGCGAGCAGTACTTC. Translating it yields CASSLGDYRGEQYF.

J is TRBJ2-3 and V is TRBV20-1; D call uncertain. This CDR3 region has 13 residues. V lost 2 bases and J lost 4, with 10 bases in between. The V gene's germline CDR1 is DFQATT and CDR2 SNEGSKA (reference sequence). The CDR3 protein is CSARFPDSDTQYF. In nucleotides, the CDR3 is TGCAGTGCTAGATTCCCGGATTCAGATACGCAGTATTTT.

This clonotype was counted a few times. The V call is TRBV5-4, the J call TRBJ2-1; D might be TRBD2 (5 bases). The CDR3 has 13 amino acids. V was shortened by 4 bases and J by 9 bases, with 14 bases between the two germline ends. Germline CDR1 and CDR2: SGHNT and YYREEE (reference sequence). CDR3 loop: CASSRPEVSEQFF. The CDR3 DNA sequence: TGTGCCAGCAGCCGCCCGGAGGTCTCTGAGCAGTTCTTC.